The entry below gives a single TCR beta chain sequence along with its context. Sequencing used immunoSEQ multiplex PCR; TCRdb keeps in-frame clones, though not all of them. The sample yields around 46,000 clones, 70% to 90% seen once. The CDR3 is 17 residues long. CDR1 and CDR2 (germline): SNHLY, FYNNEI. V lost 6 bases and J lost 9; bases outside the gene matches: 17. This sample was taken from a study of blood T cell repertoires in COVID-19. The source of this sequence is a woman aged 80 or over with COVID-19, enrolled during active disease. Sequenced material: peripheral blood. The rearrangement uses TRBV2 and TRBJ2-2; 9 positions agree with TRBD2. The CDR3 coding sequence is TGTGCCAGCAGCCCCCAGCGTAGGGCTAGCGGGGCGCGGGAGCTGTTTTTT. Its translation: CASSPQRRASGARELFF.